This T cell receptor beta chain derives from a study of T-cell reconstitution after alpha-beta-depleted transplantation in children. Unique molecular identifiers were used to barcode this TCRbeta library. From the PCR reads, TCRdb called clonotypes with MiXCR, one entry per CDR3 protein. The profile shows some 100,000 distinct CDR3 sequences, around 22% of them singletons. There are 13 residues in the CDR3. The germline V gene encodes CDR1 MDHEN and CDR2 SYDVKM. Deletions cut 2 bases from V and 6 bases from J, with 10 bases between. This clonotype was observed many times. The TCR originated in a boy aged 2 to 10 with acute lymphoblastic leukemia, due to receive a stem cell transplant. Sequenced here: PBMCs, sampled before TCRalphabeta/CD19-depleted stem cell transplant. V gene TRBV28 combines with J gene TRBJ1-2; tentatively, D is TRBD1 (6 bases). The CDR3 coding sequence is TGTGCCAGCAGTTTACAGGGGAGGGATGGCTACACCTTC. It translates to CASSLQGRDGYTF.